Listed here are 9 T cell receptor beta chains from one sample, sequenced in a study of blood T cell repertoires in COVID-19. Only in-frame clones appear in the TCRdb table, and some are missing; sequencing was by immunoSEQ multiplex PCR. Here the sample spans 95,000 to 150,000 clones, approximately 74% being singletons. Sequencing input: peripheral blood. The source is a man older than 75 with COVID-19, enrolled during active disease.

This chain connects TRBV27 to TRBJ2-1, with 15 bases aligning to TRBD2. Germline CDR1 reads MNHEY; CDR2 reads SMNVEV (reference sequence). CDR3 length: 16 residues. With 0 bases clipped from V and 10 bases from J, the junction kept 4 bases outside the gene matches. The DNA for the CDR3 is TGTGCCAGCAGTTTATCGGTGGGACTAGCGGGAGGAGAGCAGTTCTTC. It yields the protein CASSLSVGLAGGEQFF.

The chain joins TRBV15 to TRBJ2-1; D is possibly TRBD2 (6 bases). Germline values: CDR1 LNHNV, CDR2 YYDKDF (reference sequence). V shed 4 bases and J shed 8 bases, with 18 bases lying between them. The CDR3 spans 15 residues. For the CDR3, the DNA is TGTGCCACCAGCACCGGACCCTCGCCGGGAGATGAGCAGTTCTTC. It encodes CATSTGPSPGDEQFF.

The chain joins TRBV2 to TRBJ1-2, with D tentatively TRBD1 (5 bases). Trimming shortened V by 7 bases and J by 7 bases, and 19 bases separated the two germline ends. From germline, CDR1 is SNHLY and CDR2 FYNNEI. This CDR3 is built from 14 residues. The CDR3 DNA is TGTGCCAGCACGCGGGGGGATGTCAGACGTGGCTACACCTTC. It yields the protein CASTRGDVRRGYTF.

V is TRBV14 and J is TRBJ2-1; the match to TRBD2 covers 11 bases. Germline V gives CDR1 SGHDN, CDR2 FVKESK. CDR3 length: 20 amino acids. With 0 bases clipped from V and 5 bases from J, the junction kept 15 bases outside the gene matches. The CDR3 loop is CASSQEPQGIAGGPDNEQFF. In nucleotides, the CDR3 is TGTGCCAGCAGCCAAGAACCCCAAGGAATAGCGGGAGGGCCCGACAATGAGCAGTTCTTC. Complete variable domain (other parts from reference TRBV14 and TRBJ2-1): EAGVTQFPSHSVIEKGQTVTLRCDPISGHDNLYWYRRVMGKEIKFLLHFVKESKQDESGMPNNRFLAERTGGTYSTLKVQPAELEDSGVYFCASSQEPQGIAGGPDNEQFFGPGTRLTVL.

The genes are TRBV6-2 or TRBV6-3 and TRBJ2-3; TRBD2 aligns across 8 bases. Germline lookup yields CDR1 MNHEY and CDR2 SVGEGT. This CDR3 spans 19 amino acids. Trimming at V came to 0 bases and at J to 4 bases, leaving 15 bases not matched to a gene. The CDR3 nucleotides read TGTGCCAGCAGTTACTCGACTAGAGAACGGGAGGGCTTGGCAGATACGCAGTATTTT. This codes for CASSYSTREREGLADTQYF.

This chain joins TRBV19 and TRBJ1-2, with 8 positions matching TRBD1. Germline V CDR1 and CDR2: LNHDA, SQIVND (reference sequence). The CDR3 length is 15 residues. After removal of 5 bases from V and 6 bases from J, the junction contained 11 bases not matched to a gene. Written as DNA, the CDR3 is TGTGCCAGTAGTTCTTTGGACAGGGAAGCAGATGGCTACACCTTC. Translated, it gives CASSSLDREADGYTF.

The V gene is TRBV19, the J gene TRBJ2-7; 10 nucleotides match TRBD2. In germline, CDR1 is LNHDA, CDR2 SQIVND (reference sequence). The CDR3 consists of 14 residues. Trimming removed 5 bases from V and 4 bases from J; junction bases left unmatched: 5. In nucleotides, the CDR3 is TGTGCCAGTAGTCAATCAGCGGGAGGGTACGAGCAGTACTTC. It yields the protein CASSQSAGGYEQYF.

This clone was seen only a few times. The CDR3 region has the DNA TGTGCCAGCAGCGTCCTAGCGGGAGGGCCCCACGAGCAGTACTTC. It yields the protein CASSVLAGGPHEQYF. The genes are TRBV9 and TRBJ2-7; TRBD2 agrees at 12 bases. Germline loops: CDR1 SGDLS, CDR2 YYNGEE. With 2 bases clipped from V and 5 bases from J, the junction kept 5 bases outside the gene matches. The CDR3 extends over 15 amino acids.

This clone was detected only once. The V call is TRBV4-1, the J call TRBJ2-7, with a weak D call TRBD2 (6 bases). Trimming left V 0 bases short and J 0 bases short, with 9 bases between. The CDR3 length is 15 residues. Germline CDR1 and CDR2: MGHRA and YSYEKL. The DNA of the CDR3 is TGCGCCAGCAGCCAAGAACATAGCGGCTCCTACGAGCAGTACTTC. Translating it yields CASSQEHSGSYEQYF.